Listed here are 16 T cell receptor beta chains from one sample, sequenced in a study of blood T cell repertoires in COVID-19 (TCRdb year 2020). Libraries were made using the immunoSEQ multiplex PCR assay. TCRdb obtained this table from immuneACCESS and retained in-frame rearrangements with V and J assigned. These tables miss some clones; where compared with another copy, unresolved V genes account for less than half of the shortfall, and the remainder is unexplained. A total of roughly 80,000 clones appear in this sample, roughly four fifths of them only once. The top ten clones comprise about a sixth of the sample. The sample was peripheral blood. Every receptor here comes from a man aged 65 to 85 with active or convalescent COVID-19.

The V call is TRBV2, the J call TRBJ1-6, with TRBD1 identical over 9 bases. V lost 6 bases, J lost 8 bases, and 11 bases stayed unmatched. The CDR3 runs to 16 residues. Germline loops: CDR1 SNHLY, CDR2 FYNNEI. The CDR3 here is CASRDTGGTLYSPLHF. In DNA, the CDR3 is TGTGCCAGCAGGGATACAGGGGGCACCCTTTATTCACCCCTCCACTTT.

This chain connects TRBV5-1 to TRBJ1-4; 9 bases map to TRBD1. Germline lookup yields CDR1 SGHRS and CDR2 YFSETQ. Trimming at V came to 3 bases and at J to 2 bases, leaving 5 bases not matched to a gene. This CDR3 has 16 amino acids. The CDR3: CASSSDGQGTNEKLFF. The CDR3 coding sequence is TGCGCCAGCAGCTCCGATGGACAGGGGACTAATGAAAAACTGTTTTTT.

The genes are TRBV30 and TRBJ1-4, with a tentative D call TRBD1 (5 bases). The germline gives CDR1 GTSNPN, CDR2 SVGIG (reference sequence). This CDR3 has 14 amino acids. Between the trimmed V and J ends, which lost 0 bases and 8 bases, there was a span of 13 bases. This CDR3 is CAWSVRGAREKLFF. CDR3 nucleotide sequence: TGTGCCTGGAGTGTAAGGGGTGCGCGAGAAAAACTGTTTTTT.

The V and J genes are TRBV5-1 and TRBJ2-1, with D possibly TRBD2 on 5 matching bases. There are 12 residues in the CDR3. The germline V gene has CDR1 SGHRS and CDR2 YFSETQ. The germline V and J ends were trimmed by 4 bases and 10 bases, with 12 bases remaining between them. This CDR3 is CASSPGLNEQFF. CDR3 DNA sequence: TGCGCCAGCAGCCCCGGACTTAACGAGCAGTTCTTC.

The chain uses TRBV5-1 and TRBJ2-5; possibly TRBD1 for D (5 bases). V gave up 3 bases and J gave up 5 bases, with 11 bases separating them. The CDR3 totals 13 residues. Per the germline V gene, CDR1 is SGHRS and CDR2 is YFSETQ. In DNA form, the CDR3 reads TGCGCCAGCAGCTCCTGGTCAGGGGAGACCCAGTACTTC. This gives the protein CASSSWSGETQYF.

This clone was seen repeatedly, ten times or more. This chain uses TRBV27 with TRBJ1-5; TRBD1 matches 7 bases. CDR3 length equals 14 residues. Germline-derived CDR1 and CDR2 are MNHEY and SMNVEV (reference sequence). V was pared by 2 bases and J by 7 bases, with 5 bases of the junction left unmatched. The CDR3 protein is CASSLVQGEQPQHF. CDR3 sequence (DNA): TGTGCCAGCAGTTTAGTTCAGGGGGAGCAGCCCCAGCATTTT.

The CDR3 coding sequence is TGTGCCAGCAGCCGCCAGGGCAGGTACGCCGGGGAGCTGTTTTTT. It yields the protein CASSRQGRYAGELFF. The rearrangement joins TRBV13 to TRBJ2-2, with D tentatively TRBD1 (5 bases). CDR1 and CDR2 from the germline V gene are PRHDT and FYEKMQ (reference sequence). Trimming left V 5 bases short and J 6 bases short, with 16 bases between. The CDR3 has 15 amino acids.

The CDR3 DNA sequence: TGTGCCAGCAGTTTAAGCCAGAGGGGAAACACCATATATTTT. Translation gives CASSLSQRGNTIYF. The J gene is TRBJ1-3, the V gene TRBV28; D unresolved. The CDR3 totals 14 residues. V lost 2 bases to trimming and J lost 4 bases, with 9 bases between them. The V gene's germline CDR1 is MDHEN and CDR2 SYDVKM.

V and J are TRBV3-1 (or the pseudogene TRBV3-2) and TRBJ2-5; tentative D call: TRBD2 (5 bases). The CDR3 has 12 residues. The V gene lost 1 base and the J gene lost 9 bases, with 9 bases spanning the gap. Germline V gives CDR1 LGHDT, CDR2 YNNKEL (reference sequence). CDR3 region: CASSQATGAQYF. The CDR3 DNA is TGTGCCAGCAGCCAAGCCACCGGGGCCCAGTACTTC.

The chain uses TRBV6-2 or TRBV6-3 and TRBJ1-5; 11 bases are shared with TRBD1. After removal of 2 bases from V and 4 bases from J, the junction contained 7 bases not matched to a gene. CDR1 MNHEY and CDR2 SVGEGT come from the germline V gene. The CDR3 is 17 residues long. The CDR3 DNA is TGTGCCAGCAGTTACGCTATCGGGACAGGGGGAAATCAGCCCCAGCATTTT. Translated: CASSYAIGTGGNQPQHF.

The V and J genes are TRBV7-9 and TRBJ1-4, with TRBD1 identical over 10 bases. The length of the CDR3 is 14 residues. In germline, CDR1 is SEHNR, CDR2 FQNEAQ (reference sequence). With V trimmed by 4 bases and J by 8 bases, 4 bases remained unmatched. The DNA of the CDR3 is TGTGCCAGCAGCTCCGGACAGGGGGAAGAAAAACTGTTTTTT. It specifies CASSSGQGEEKLFF.

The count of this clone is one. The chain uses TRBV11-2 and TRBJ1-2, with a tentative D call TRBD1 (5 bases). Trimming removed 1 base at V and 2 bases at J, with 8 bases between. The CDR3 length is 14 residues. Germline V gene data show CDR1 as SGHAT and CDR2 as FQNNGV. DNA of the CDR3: TGTGCCAGCAGCTTAGCGACAGACAACTATGGCTACACCTTC. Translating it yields CASSLATDNYGYTF.

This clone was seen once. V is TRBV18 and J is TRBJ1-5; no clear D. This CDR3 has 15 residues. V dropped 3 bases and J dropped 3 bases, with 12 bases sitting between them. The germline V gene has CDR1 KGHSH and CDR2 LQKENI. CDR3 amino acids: CASSPQSAFNQPQHF. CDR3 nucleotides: TGTGCCAGCTCACCCCAGAGCGCTTTCAATCAGCCCCAGCATTTT. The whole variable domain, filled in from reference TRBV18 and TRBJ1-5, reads NAGVMQNPRHLVRRRGQEARLRCSPMKGHSHVYWYRQLPEEGLKFMVYLQKENIIDESGMPKERFSAEFPKEGPSILRIQQVVRGDSAAYFCASSPQSAFNQPQHFGDGTRLSIL.

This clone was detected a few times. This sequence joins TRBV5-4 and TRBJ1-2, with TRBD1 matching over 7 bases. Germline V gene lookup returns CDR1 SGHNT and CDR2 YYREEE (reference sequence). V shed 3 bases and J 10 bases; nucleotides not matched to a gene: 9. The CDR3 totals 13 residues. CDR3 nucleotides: TGTGCCAGCAGCTCACAGGGGACGCGGGACTACACCTTC. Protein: CASSSQGTRDYTF.

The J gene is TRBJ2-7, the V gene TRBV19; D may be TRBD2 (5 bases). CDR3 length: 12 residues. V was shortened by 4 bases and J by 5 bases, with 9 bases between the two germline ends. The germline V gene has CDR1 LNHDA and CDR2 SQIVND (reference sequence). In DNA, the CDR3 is TGTGCCAGTAGTACCGGCGGGCACGAGCAGTACTTC. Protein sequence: CASSTGGHEQYF.

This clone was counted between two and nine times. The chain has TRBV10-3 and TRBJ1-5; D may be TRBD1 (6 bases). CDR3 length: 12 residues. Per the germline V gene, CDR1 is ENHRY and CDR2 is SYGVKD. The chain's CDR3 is CASSRGDQPQHF. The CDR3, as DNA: TGTGCGTCAAGCAGGGGCGACCAGCCCCAGCATTTT.